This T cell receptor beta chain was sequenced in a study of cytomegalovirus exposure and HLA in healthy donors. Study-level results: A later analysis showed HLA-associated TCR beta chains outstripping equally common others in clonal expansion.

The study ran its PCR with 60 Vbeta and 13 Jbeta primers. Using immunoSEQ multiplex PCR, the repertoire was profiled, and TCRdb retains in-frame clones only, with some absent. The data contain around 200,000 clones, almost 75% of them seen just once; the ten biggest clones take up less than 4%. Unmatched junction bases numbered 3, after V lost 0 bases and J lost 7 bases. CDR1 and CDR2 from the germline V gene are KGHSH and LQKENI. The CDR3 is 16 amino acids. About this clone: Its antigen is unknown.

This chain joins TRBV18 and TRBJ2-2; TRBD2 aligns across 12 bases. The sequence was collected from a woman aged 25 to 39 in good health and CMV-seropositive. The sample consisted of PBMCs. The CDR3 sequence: CASSPPLAGGNGELFF. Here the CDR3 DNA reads TGTGCCAGCTCACCACCACTAGCGGGAGGAAACGGGGAGCTGTTTTTT.